The clone carrying this TCR beta chain was observed a handful of times. The antigen remains undetermined. These data are taken from a study of T cells after yellow fever vaccination. Study-level points and caveats: There was a possibility that FACS-sorted repertoires contained abundant clonotypes contaminating from the bulk population. Detected again after the booster were most primary-vaccination clones, at 95% to 96% CD4 and 88% CD8.

MiXCR, applied by TCRdb to the 5' RACE reads, yields one record per CDR3 protein. The sample consists of more than 450,000 distinct CDR3 sequences, 20% to 25% of them appearing once. This CDR3 is 16 amino acids long. V lost 3 bases and J lost 3, with 14 bases in between. Germline V gene data show CDR1 as ENHRY and CDR2 as SYGVKD. V is TRBV10-3 and J is TRBJ2-2, with a tentative D call TRBD1 (6 bases). Sequencing was performed on PBMCs, taken approximately 20 days after the first yellow fever vaccination. The clonotype comes from a young man who received the YFV17D yellow fever vaccine. The CDR3, as DNA: TGTGCCATCAGTGATCTGAACAGGGTCGACACCGGGGAGCTGTTTTTT. This gives the protein CAISDLNRVDTGELFF.